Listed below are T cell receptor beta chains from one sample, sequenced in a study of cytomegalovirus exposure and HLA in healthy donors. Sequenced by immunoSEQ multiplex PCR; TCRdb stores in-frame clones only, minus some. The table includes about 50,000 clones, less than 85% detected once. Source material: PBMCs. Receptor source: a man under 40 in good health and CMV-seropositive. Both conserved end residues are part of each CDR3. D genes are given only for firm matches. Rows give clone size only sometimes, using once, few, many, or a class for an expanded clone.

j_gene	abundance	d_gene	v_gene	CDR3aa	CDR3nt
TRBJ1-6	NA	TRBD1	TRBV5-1	CASSLPRGQGDSPLHF	TGCGCCAGCAGCTTGCCCCGTGGACAGGGGGATTCACCCCTCCACTTT
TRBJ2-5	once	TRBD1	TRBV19	CASSQGVQETQYF	TGTGCCAGTAGTCAGGGGGTTCAAGAGACCCAGTACTTC
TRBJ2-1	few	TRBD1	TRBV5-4	CASSQPRDRGIF	TGTGCCAGCAGCCAGCCCCGGGACAGGGGGATCTTC
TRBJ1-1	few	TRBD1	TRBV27	CASSFVTGGLLYTEAFF	TGTGCCAGCAGTTTCGTGACAGGGGGCCTTCTGTACACTGAAGCTTTCTTT
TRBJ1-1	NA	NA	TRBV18	CASSPGRARAEAFF	TGTGCCAGCTCACCTGGCAGGGCTAGGGCTGAAGCTTTCTTT
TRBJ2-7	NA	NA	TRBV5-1	CASSLRQNSYEQYF	TGCGCCAGCAGCTTGAGACAGAACTCCTACGAGCAGTACTTC
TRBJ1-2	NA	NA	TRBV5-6	CASSLGRAWTF	TGTGCCAGCAGCTTAGGTCGAGCGTGGACCTTC
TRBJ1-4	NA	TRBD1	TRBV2	CASLDRATNEKLFF	TGTGCCAGTTTGGACAGGGCAACTAATGAAAAACTGTTTTTT
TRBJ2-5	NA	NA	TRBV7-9	CASSNSQETQYF	TGTGCCAGCAGCAACAGTCAAGAGACCCAGTACTTC
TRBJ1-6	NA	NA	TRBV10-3	CAISDRGDGSPLHF	TGTGCCATCAGTGATCGCGGAGACGGCTCACCCCTCCACTTT
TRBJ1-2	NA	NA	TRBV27	CASSFGGSYGYTF	TGTGCCAGCAGTTTTGGTGGGAGCTATGGCTACACCTTC
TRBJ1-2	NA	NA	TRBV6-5	CASTPGGRPAGYTF	TGTGCCAGCACTCCCGGGGGACGGCCGGCCGGCTACACCTTC
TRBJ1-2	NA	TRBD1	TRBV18	CASSPYKIRGGADYGYTF	TGTGCCAGCTCACCCTATAAGATAAGAGGGGGCGCGGACTATGGCTACACCTTC
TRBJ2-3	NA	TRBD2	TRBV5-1	CASSFYGGGSDTQYF	TGCGCCAGCAGCTTCTACGGGGGGGGATCAGATACGCAGTATTTT
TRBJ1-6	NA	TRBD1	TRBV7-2	CASSLVVTGESPLHF	TGTGCCAGCAGCTTAGTGGTGACAGGGGAATCACCCCTCCACTTT
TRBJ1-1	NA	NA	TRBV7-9	CSSSFTGMGAGTEAFF	TGTTCCAGCAGCTTTACAGGGATGGGGGCAGGCACTGAAGCTTTCTTT
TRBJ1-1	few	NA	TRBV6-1	CASSSGSEAFF	TGTGCCAGCAGTTCAGGGTCTGAAGCTTTCTTT
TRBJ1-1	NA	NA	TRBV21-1	CASSKQVKNTEAFF	TGTGCCAGCAGCAAGCAGGTAAAGAACACTGAAGCTTTCTTT
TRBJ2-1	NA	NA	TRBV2	CASRFGGSYNEQFF	TGTGCCAGCCGTTTCGGGGGCTCCTACAATGAGCAGTTCTTC
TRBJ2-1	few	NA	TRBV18	CASSALVPGADNEQFF	TGTGCCAGCTCGGCGCTAGTACCAGGGGCCGACAATGAGCAGTTCTTC
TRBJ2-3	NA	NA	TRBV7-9	CASSHRGGTDTQYF	TGTGCCAGCAGCCACCGCGGGGGCACAGATACGCAGTATTTT
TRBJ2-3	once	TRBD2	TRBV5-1	CASAAPLAGSSTDTQYF	TGCGCCAGCGCAGCTCCCCTAGCGGGTTCTAGCACAGATACGCAGTATTTT
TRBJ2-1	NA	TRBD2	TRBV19	CASRVAGGYNEQFF	TGTGCCAGTAGAGTAGCGGGGGGCTACAATGAGCAGTTCTTC
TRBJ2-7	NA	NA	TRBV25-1	CASSEFFEQYF	TGTGCCAGCAGTGAATTCTTTGAGCAGTACTTC
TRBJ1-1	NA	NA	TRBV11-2	CASSLATLNTEAFF	TGTGCCAGCAGCTTAGCGACTCTTAACACTGAAGCTTTCTTT
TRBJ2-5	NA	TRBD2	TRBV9	CASSTSGGAETQYF	TGTGCCAGCAGCACAAGCGGGGGGGCAGAGACCCAGTACTTC
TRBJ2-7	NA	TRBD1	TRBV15	CATSSGQGDRYEQYF	TGTGCCACCAGCAGTGGACAGGGGGATCGGTACGAGCAGTACTTC
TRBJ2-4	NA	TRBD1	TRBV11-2	CASRLPGTGQAKNIQYF	TGTGCCAGCAGACTTCCCGGGACAGGGCAAGCCAAAAACATTCAGTACTTC
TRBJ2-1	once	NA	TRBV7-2	CASSLTREKFF	TGTGCCAGCAGCCTTACTAGGGAGAAGTTCTTC
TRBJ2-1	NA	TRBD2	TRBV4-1	CASSQPNPGLGNEQFF	TGCGCCAGCAGCCAGCCCAATCCGGGACTAGGGAATGAGCAGTTCTTC
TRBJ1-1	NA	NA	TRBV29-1	CSVEVRESTEAFF	TGCAGCGTTGAAGTCCGGGAATCTACTGAAGCTTTCTTT
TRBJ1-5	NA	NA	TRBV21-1	CASSKVVDGNRGGAVLQPQHF	TGTGCCAGCAGCAAAGTAGTTGACGGTAACAGGGGAGGCGCGGTACTTCAGCCCCAGCATTTT
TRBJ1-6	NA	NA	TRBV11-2	CASSLAGKYNSPLHF	TGTGCCAGCAGCTTAGCAGGGAAGTATAATTCACCCCTCCACTTT